The 23 T cell receptor beta chains given below trace back to one sample, sequenced in a study of cytomegalovirus exposure and HLA in healthy donors. 60 Vbeta and 13 Jbeta primers were used in PCR. Profiling relied on immunoSEQ multiplex PCR, and the TCRdb table lists in-frame clones only, not all of them. The top ten clones hold 3% to 4% of a sample with 95,000 to 150,000 clones, nearly 80% of them seen once. Source material: PBMCs. These receptors all come from a woman in her twenties or thirties in good health and CMV-seropositive.

The V call is TRBV6-6, the J call TRBJ2-2; 7 nucleotides line up with TRBD1. V gave up 4 bases and J gave up 7 bases; unmatched junction bases: 6. Germline V gene sequence: CDR1 MNHNY, CDR2 SVGAGI (reference sequence). This CDR3 is built from 14 residues. The CDR3 reads CASSLTGINGELFF. The CDR3 DNA reads as TGTGCCAGCAGTTTGACAGGGATTAACGGGGAGCTGTTTTTT.

The gene calls are TRBV7-2 and TRBJ2-7; 9 bases are a match to TRBD1. The germline CDR1 and CDR2 sequences are SGHTA and FQGNSA. With 4 bases clipped from V and 6 bases from J, the junction kept 13 bases outside the gene matches. The length of the CDR3 is 16 residues. The CDR3 DNA reads as TGTGCCAGCAGCTCCTCCCCGGACAGGGGTGTGGGCGAGCAGTACTTC. Translation gives CASSSSPDRGVGEQYF.

The chain has TRBV6-5 and TRBJ2-5, with TRBD1 as a possible D gene (6 bases). The tail of the sequence fits TRBJ2-7 better, so the J call may be wrong. This CDR3 is 14 amino acids long. Germline values: CDR1 MNHEY, CDR2 SVGAGI. CDR3 residues: CASSRNQGTYEQYF. DNA of the CDR3: TGTGCCAGCAGCCGTAACCAGGGGACCTACGAGCAGTACTTC.

The J gene is TRBJ2-5, the V gene TRBV7-9; TRBD2 aligns across 8 bases. This CDR3 has 16 amino acids. Germline-derived CDR1 and CDR2 are SEHNR and FQNEAQ (reference sequence). With 2 bases clipped from V and 0 bases from J, the junction kept 5 bases outside the gene matches. Here the CDR3 reads CASSLWGGGYQETQYF. The CDR3, as DNA: TGTGCCAGCAGCTTATGGGGCGGGGGGTACCAAGAGACCCAGTACTTC.

The chain joins TRBV2 to TRBJ2-2; TRBD1 aligns across 8 bases. Germline CDR1 SNHLY, CDR2 FYNNEI. The ends lost 6 bases at V and 6 bases at J; junction bases unmatched: 6. The CDR3 contains 14 residues. The CDR3 spells CASRPNRGAGELFF. The CDR3 bases are TGTGCCAGCAGGCCCAACAGGGGGGCCGGGGAGCTGTTTTTT.

This clone was counted only a few times. The CDR3 protein is CASSHLVSHQGPYSNQPQHF. CDR3 DNA sequence: TGCGCCAGCAGTCATTTGGTTTCCCACCAGGGCCCTTATAGCAATCAGCCCCAGCATTTT. This chain connects TRBV23-1 to TRBJ1-5; TRBD1 is a possible D gene (5 bases). TRBV23-1 is reported as an ORF; its role is uncertain. The CDR3 consists of 20 residues. Trimming removed 3 bases at V and 0 bases at J, with 24 bases between.

This CDR3 reads CAWSAPRDRGNQPQHF. As DNA, the CDR3 is TGTGCCTGGAGTGCGCCAAGGGACAGGGGCAATCAGCCCCAGCATTTT. This rearrangement joins TRBV30 to TRBJ1-5; TRBD1 aligns across 9 bases. Germline V gene data show CDR1 as GTSNPN and CDR2 as SVGIG (reference sequence). V lost 1 base, J lost 2 bases, and 6 bases stayed unmatched. The CDR3 is 16 amino acids.

V usage is TRBV28 and J usage is TRBJ1-2; TRBD1 might be the D (5 bases). Between the trimmed V and J ends, which lost 8 bases and 6 bases, there was a span of 10 bases. The length of the CDR3 is 11 residues. In germline, CDR1 is MDHEN, CDR2 SYDVKM. CDR3 loop: CASGGTDGYTF. CDR3 in DNA: TGTGCCAGCGGAGGGACCGATGGCTACACCTTC.

This chain connects TRBV29-1 to TRBJ1-4; the match to TRBD1 covers 7 bases. V shed 2 bases and J 5 bases; nucleotides not matched to a gene: 8. The germline V gene encodes CDR1 SQVTM and CDR2 ANQGSEA. The CDR3 extends over 15 amino acids. The CDR3 protein is CSVEFPGQRNEKLFF. The CDR3 DNA follows: TGCAGCGTTGAATTCCCGGGACAGAGGAATGAAAAACTGTTTTTT.

CDR3 in DNA: TGTGCCAGCAGGCTAGTGGACACTGAAGCTTTCTTT. Translation: CASRLVDTEAFF. The chain combines TRBV28 with TRBJ1-1; no firm D call. In germline, CDR1 is MDHEN, CDR2 SYDVKM. The CDR3 sequence is 12 residues long. Trimming removed 6 bases at V and 3 bases at J, with 8 bases between.

This sequence joins TRBV28 and TRBJ2-7, with D possibly matching TRBD2 (7 bases). The CDR3 extends over 18 amino acids. Trimming left V 2 bases short and J 0 bases short, with 20 bases between. Germline values: CDR1 MDHEN, CDR2 SYDVKM. The CDR3 region has the DNA TGTGCCAGCAGTTTACAAATCCCTCGGGGGGCCGGCTCCTACGAGCAGTACTTC. As protein: CASSLQIPRGAGSYEQYF.

The CDR3 protein is CASSLGRLRSYEQYF. CDR3 DNA sequence: TGTGCCAGCAGCTTAGGAAGGTTGCGGAGCTACGAGCAGTACTTC. This rearrangement joins TRBV11-2 to TRBJ2-7; D gene uncertain. V lost 1 base and J 3 bases, leaving 13 bases between the germline ends. CDR1 is SGHAT, CDR2 FQNNGV, per germline. The CDR3 covers 15 residues.

This clone was detected only a few times. V usage is TRBV29-1 and J usage is TRBJ1-2; D possibly corresponds to TRBD1 (6 bases). Trimming took off 6 bases at V and 10 bases at J, with 21 bases between the two ends. Germline CDR1 is SQVTM and CDR2 is ANQGSEA. This CDR3 spans 13 amino acids. CDR3 in amino acids: CSVNSRGPIDYTF. CDR3 nucleotide sequence: TGCAGCGTCAACTCCAGGGGCCCTATAGACTACACCTTC.

This clone has more than one count but fewer than ten. The J gene is TRBJ1-1, the V gene TRBV6-7; 10 nucleotides line up with TRBD1. TRBV6-7 is an ORF for which the function is uncertain. The CDR3 contains 19 residues. Trimming at V came to 1 base and at J to 0 bases, leaving 11 bases not matched to a gene. CDR3 in DNA: TGTGCCAGCAGTTACTGCCCCTCGGGACAGGGGTTCCTGAACACTGAAGCTTTCTTT. This translates into CASSYCPSGQGFLNTEAFF.

The chain employs TRBV5-1 and TRBJ2-3; D perhaps matches TRBD1 (6 bases). From germline, CDR1 is SGHRS and CDR2 YFSETQ. The CDR3 has 15 amino acids. V gave up 3 bases and J gave up 0 bases, with 11 bases separating them. The CDR3 region has the DNA TGCGCCAGCAGCTCAGGGGTCTGGAGCACAGATACGCAGTATTTT. The encoded protein is CASSSGVWSTDTQYF.

This clone has just a few counts. The chain joins TRBV27 to TRBJ2-3; 11 bases are a match to TRBD2. CDR1 and CDR2 (germline): MNHEY, SMNVEV (reference sequence). V gave up 6 bases and J gave up 4 bases; unmatched junction bases: 6. This CDR3 region has 15 residues. The DNA of the CDR3 is TGTGCCAGCAGACTCCTAGCGGGGGGCGCAGATACGCAGTATTTT. Protein sequence: CASRLLAGGADTQYF.

The chain recombines TRBV9 with TRBJ1-3, with D perhaps matching TRBD1 (5 bases). Between the trimmed V and J ends, which lost 3 bases and 0 bases, there was a span of 10 bases. Germline V gives CDR1 SGDLS, CDR2 YYNGEE. CDR3 size: 15 residues. CDR3 region: CASSAQGNSGNTIYF. CDR3 DNA: TGTGCCAGCAGCGCCCAGGGTAACTCTGGAAACACCATATATTTT.

The V call is TRBV7-6, the J call TRBJ2-1; the match to TRBD2 covers 8 bases. The CDR3 spans 17 residues. The trim removed 3 bases at V and 4 bases at J, leaving 11 bases unmatched. Germline V gives CDR1 SGHVS, CDR2 FNYEAQ. The CDR3, as DNA: TGTGCCAGCAGCTTTATAGTCGGGGGGGCCGGGTACAATGAGCAGTTCTTC. It yields the protein CASSFIVGGAGYNEQFF.

V usage is TRBV6-6 and J usage is TRBJ1-2; D might be TRBD1 (5 bases). Trimming took off 10 bases at V and 7 bases at J, with 19 bases between the two ends. This CDR3 contains 13 residues. Germline CDR1 MNHNY, CDR2 SVGAGI (reference sequence). CDR3 nucleotide sequence: TGTGCCACCGCCCCGGAAGGGGCTGCTGGCTACACCTTC. Translation: CATAPEGAAGYTF.

The chain carries TRBV5-1 and TRBJ2-7; 8 nucleotides align to TRBD1. This CDR3 is 14 amino acids long. The trim removed 2 bases at V and 3 bases at J, leaving 4 bases unmatched. From germline, CDR1 is SGHRS and CDR2 YFSETQ. CDR3 region: CASSFRGQGYEQYF. The DNA of the CDR3 is TGCGCCAGCAGCTTTCGTGGACAGGGCTACGAGCAGTACTTC.

This sequence joins TRBV28 and TRBJ1-5; a weak D match, TRBD1 (5 bases). V was cut by 8 bases and J by 4 bases, with 9 bases left in between. This CDR3 contains 12 residues. Germline CDR1 and CDR2: MDHEN and SYDVKM. The CDR3 region is CASGAGNQPQHF. DNA for the CDR3: TGTGCCAGCGGGGCAGGGAATCAGCCCCAGCATTTT.

This rearrangement joins TRBV28 to TRBJ2-7; tentatively, D is TRBD2 (6 bases). CDR1 MDHEN and CDR2 SYDVKM come from the germline V gene. This CDR3 region has 15 residues. V shed 3 bases and J shed 4 bases, with 16 bases lying between them. In nucleotides, the CDR3 is TGTGCCAGCAGTTTGTGGACTACCAATATTTACGAGCAGTACTTC. Translation: CASSLWTTNIYEQYF.

This clone has a handful of counts. The chain carries TRBV6-1 and TRBJ2-1, with TRBD1 as a possible D gene (5 bases). The CDR3 loop spans 13 amino acids. Per germline, CDR1 MNHNS and CDR2 SASEGT. The V end was cut by 5 bases, the J end by 8 bases, with 13 bases between. CDR3 protein: CASSPGPFDEQFF. The CDR3 DNA reads TGTGCCAGCAGTCCAGGGCCCTTCGATGAGCAGTTCTTC.